One and the same sample provided the 16 T cell receptor beta chains below, sequenced in a study of response to subunit inactivated influenza vaccine. MiXCR, run by TCRdb on the RT-PCR reads, gives a single entry per CDR3 protein. There are a few hundred thousand distinct CDR3 sequences in the sample; roughly 11% occur only once, and about an eighth lies in the top ten. Here the sequenced sample was PBMCs from blood, taken around seven weeks after vaccination. The receptor set was obtained from a man between 45 and 60 years old who received an inactivated influenza vaccine.

Only a few counts were recorded for this clonotype. The chain uses TRBV12-3 or TRBV12-4 and TRBJ1-2; 9 bases are a match to TRBD1. The ends lost 6 bases at V and 3 bases at J; junction bases unmatched: 14. The CDR3 has 17 amino acids. The DNA for the CDR3 is TGTGCCAGCAGCCCCTCGCCGGGACAGGGCTGGGACTATGGCTACACCTTC. It is translated as CASSPSPGQGWDYGYTF.

This clonotype was seen more than once but under ten times. V and J are TRBV6-5 and TRBJ1-1; the match to TRBD1 covers 10 bases. From germline, CDR1 is MNHEY and CDR2 SVGAGI. This CDR3 is built from 16 residues. The trim removed 0 bases at V and 5 bases at J, leaving 6 bases unmatched. In DNA form, the CDR3 reads TGTGCCAGCAGTTACTCGTTGGACAGGGGGGAAACTGAAGCTTTCTTT. Its translation is CASSYSLDRGETEAFF.

V usage is TRBV24-1 and J usage is TRBJ2-1, with D perhaps matching TRBD1 (6 bases). This CDR3 is built from 14 residues. Trimming shortened V by 3 bases and J by 9 bases, and 14 bases separated the two germline ends. Germline CDR1 is KGHDR and CDR2 is SFDVKD. This chain's CDR3 is CATSDHTGSREQFF. The DNA of the CDR3 is TGTGCCACCAGTGATCATACAGGGTCGCGTGAGCAGTTCTTC.

This chain joins TRBV2 and TRBJ2-2; tentative D call: TRBD1 (5 bases). From germline, CDR1 is SNHLY and CDR2 FYNNEI. The CDR3 sequence is 15 residues long. Trimming took 7 bases from V and 0 from J, leaving 12 bases between them. CDR3 DNA: TGTGCCAGCACTCGATGGGGCGCGAACACCGGGGAGCTGTTTTTT. Translating gives CASTRWGANTGELFF.

This clonotype has a count of ten or more. The V call is TRBV28, the J call TRBJ2-1; 9 nucleotides align to TRBD2. Germline CDR1 reads MDHEN; CDR2 reads SYDVKM. V lost 2 bases to trimming and J lost 2 bases; unmatched junction nucleotides: 4. This CDR3 spans 16 amino acids. The CDR3 DNA is TGTGCCAGCAGTTTACTGACTAGCGGAACCTACAATGAGCAGTTCTTC. Translated: CASSLLTSGTYNEQFF.

The chain is built from TRBV7-2 and TRBJ1-2; a possible D gene is TRBD1 (5 bases). This CDR3 spans 15 amino acids. CDR1 and CDR2 (germline): SGHTA, FQGNSA. The germline V and J ends were trimmed by 1 base and 4 bases, with 13 bases remaining between them. In DNA, the CDR3 is TGTGCCAGCAGCTTAGTTGTTTCAGGGTTCTATGGCTACACCTTC. Its translation: CASSLVVSGFYGYTF.

The chain is built from TRBV7-8 and TRBJ2-2, with D hard to call. The CDR3 length is 15 residues. The V end lost 6 bases, the J end lost 0 bases, and 11 bases lay between the germline ends. Per the germline V gene, CDR1 is SGHVS and CDR2 is FQNEAQ. The CDR3 DNA reads as TGTGCCAGCAGTCGCCCTATGTCGAACACCGGGGAGCTGTTTTTT. As protein: CASSRPMSNTGELFF.

This clonotype occurred many times. The V call is TRBV12-3 or TRBV12-4, the J call TRBJ2-7; no definite D call. Trimming cost V 6 bases and J 0 bases, with 12 bases left between them. CDR3 length: 14 residues. The CDR3 nucleotides read TGTGCCAGCAGCTTGAGACGGAGCTCCTACGAGCAGTACTTC. This sequence encodes CASSLRRSSYEQYF.

The chain combines TRBV3-1 with TRBJ1-6; D possibly corresponds to TRBD1 (5 bases). CDR1 LGHDT and CDR2 YNNKEL come from the germline V gene (reference sequence). Between the trimmed V and J ends, which lost 1 base and 10 bases, there was a span of 11 bases. The CDR3 covers 14 residues. The CDR3 sequence is CASSQAQGRSPLHF. In DNA form, the CDR3 reads TGTGCCAGCAGCCAAGCCCAGGGACGATCACCCCTCCACTTT.

The genes are TRBV7-2 and TRBJ1-1, with D uncertain. The CDR3 is made up of 14 amino acids. Trimming took 3 bases from V and 2 from J, leaving 10 bases between them. CDR1 is SGHTA, CDR2 FQGNSA, per germline. CDR3 DNA sequence: TGTGCCAGCAGCTTTGCACTACGTAACACTGAAGCTTTCTTT. Translated, it gives CASSFALRNTEAFF.

This clonotype was seen ten or more times. In DNA form, the CDR3 reads TGTGCCATCAGTGAGGTGGGAAAAGGTCAGCCCCAGCATTTT. It codes for CAISEVGKGQPQHF. This sequence joins TRBV10-3 and TRBJ1-5; D is unclear. Between the trimmed V and J ends, which lost 2 bases and 6 bases, there was a span of 11 bases. CDR1 and CDR2 (germline): ENHRY, SYGVKD. The CDR3 is 14 amino acids.

This clonotype was observed a few times. The V and J genes are TRBV6-1 and TRBJ2-7; 8 bases fit TRBD1. There are 13 residues in the CDR3. V lost 6 bases and J lost 5; bases outside the gene matches: 6. CDR1 and CDR2 from the germline V gene are MNHNS and SASEGT. Here the CDR3 reads CASRITGGHEQYF. The DNA for the CDR3 is TGTGCCAGCAGGATTACAGGGGGGCACGAGCAGTACTTC.

The chain combines TRBV9 with TRBJ2-5; D gene ambiguous. CDR1 SGDLS and CDR2 YYNGEE come from the germline V gene. The V gene lost 4 bases and the J gene lost 5 bases, with 12 bases spanning the gap. CDR3 length: 13 residues. The CDR3 DNA sequence: TGTGCCAGCAGCCCACAAGATGGGGAGACCCAGTACTTC. It yields the protein CASSPQDGETQYF.

The CDR3 DNA is TGCGCCAGCAGGTCAGAGGCGCTACAAGAGACCCAGTACTTC. It specifies CASRSEALQETQYF. This chain uses TRBV10-2 with TRBJ2-5; D unresolved. Germline V gene lookup returns CDR1 WSHSY and CDR2 SAAADI. With 6 bases removed from V and 2 bases from J, the gap between germline ends came to 13 bases. This CDR3 has 14 residues.

To note about this clonotype: Since a much larger clone is just one base distant, this may be a read error. The genes are TRBV20-1 and TRBJ2-1; a weak D match, TRBD2 (6 bases). CDR1 is DFQATT and CDR2 is SNEGSKA in the germline V gene (reference sequence). The CDR3 is 16 residues long. The CDR3: CCARVGLPQNRVEQFF. DNA of the CDR3: TGCTGTGCTAGAGTGGGACTCCCGCAAAACCGCGTTGAGCAGTTCTTC.

The chain carries TRBV2 and TRBJ2-5; no clear D gene. The germline V gene has CDR1 SNHLY and CDR2 FYNNEI. This CDR3 is 13 amino acids long. V lost 8 bases and J 2 bases, leaving 12 bases between the germline ends. CDR3 residues: CASLPAEQETQYF. The CDR3 region has the DNA TGTGCCAGCCTTCCGGCGGAGCAAGAGACCCAGTACTTC. The variable domain in full, with the rest retrieved from reference TRBV2 and TRBJ2-5, is EPEVTQTPSHQVTQMGQEVILRCVPISNHLYFYWYRQILGQKVEFLVSFYNNEISEKSEIFDDQFSVERPDGSNFTLKIRSTKLEDSAMYFCASLPAEQETQYFGPGTRLLVL.